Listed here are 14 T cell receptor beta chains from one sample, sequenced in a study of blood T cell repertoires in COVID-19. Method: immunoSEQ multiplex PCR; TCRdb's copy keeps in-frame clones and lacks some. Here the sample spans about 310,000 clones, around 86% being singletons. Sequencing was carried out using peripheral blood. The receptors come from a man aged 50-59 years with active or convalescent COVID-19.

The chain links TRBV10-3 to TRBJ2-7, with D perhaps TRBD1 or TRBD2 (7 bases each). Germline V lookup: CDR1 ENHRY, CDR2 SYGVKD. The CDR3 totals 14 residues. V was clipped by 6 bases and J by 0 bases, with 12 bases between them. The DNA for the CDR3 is TGTGCCATCAGAGAGCGGGACAGCTCCTACGAGCAGTACTTC. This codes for CAIRERDSSYEQYF.

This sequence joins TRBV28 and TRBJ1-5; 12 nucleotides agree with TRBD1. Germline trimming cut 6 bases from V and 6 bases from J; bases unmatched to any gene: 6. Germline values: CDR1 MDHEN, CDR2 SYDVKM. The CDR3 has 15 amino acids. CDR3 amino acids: CASSPGQGAVQPQHF. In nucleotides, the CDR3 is TGTGCCAGCAGCCCGGGACAGGGGGCCGTTCAGCCCCAGCATTTT.

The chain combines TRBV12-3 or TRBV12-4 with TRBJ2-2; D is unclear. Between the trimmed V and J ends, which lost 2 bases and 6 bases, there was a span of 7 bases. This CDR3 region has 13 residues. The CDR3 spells CASSLRAAGELFF. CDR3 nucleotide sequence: TGTGCCAGCAGTTTACGAGCCGCCGGGGAGCTGTTTTTT.

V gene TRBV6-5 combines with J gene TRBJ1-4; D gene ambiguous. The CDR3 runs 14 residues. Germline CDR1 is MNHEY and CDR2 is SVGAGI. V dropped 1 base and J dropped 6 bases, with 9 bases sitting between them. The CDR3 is CASSYLSGDEKLFF. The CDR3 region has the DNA TGTGCCAGCAGTTACTTATCCGGGGATGAAAAACTGTTTTTT.

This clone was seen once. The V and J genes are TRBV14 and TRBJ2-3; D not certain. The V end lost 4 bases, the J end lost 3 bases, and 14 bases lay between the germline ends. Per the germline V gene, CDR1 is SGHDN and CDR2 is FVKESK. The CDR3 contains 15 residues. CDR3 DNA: TGTGCCAGCAGCCGCGGCGGCCCGTCTACAGATACGCAGTATTTT. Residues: CASSRGGPSTDTQYF.

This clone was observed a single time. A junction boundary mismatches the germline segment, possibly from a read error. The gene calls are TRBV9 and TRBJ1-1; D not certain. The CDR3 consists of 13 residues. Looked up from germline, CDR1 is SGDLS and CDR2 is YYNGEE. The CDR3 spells CASSVAMNSEAFF. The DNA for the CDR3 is TGTGCCAGCAGCGTAGCTATGAACTCTGAAGCTTTCTTT.

CDR3 amino acids: CASSIGTSGSTDTQYF. Written as DNA, the CDR3 is TGCGCCAGCAGCATTGGGACTAGCGGGAGCACAGATACGCAGTATTTT. This sequence joins TRBV5-1 and TRBJ2-3; 12 bases agree with TRBD2. CDR3 length equals 16 residues. Trimming removed 4 bases from V and 0 bases from J; junction bases left unmatched: 3. The germline V gene has CDR1 SGHRS and CDR2 YFSETQ.

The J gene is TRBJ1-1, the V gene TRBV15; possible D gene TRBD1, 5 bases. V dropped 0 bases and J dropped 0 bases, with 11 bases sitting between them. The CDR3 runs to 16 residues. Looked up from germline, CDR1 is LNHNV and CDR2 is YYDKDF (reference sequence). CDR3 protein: CATSREGEGMNTEAFF. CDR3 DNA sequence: TGTGCCACCAGCAGAGAAGGGGAGGGAATGAACACTGAAGCTTTCTTT.

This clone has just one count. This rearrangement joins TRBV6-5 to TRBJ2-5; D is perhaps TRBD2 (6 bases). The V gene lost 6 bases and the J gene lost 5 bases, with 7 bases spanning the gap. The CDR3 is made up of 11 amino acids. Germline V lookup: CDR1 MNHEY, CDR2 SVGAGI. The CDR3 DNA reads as TGTGCCAGCAGGGGACTGGAGACCCAGTACTTC. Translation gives CASRGLETQYF.

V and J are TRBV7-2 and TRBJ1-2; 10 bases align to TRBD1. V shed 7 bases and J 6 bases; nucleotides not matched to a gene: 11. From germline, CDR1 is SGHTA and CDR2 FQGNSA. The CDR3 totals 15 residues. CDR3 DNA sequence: TGTGCCAGCACCCGGGACAGGGGAGAATTTAATGGCTACACCTTC. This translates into CASTRDRGEFNGYTF.

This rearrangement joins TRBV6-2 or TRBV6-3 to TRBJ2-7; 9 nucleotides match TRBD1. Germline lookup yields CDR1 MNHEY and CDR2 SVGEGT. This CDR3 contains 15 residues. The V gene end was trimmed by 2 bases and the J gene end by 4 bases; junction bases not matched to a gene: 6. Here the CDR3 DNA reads TGTGCCAGCAGTTACACGGGACAGGGAGTATACGAGCAGTACTTC. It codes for CASSYTGQGVYEQYF.

DNA of the CDR3: TGTGCCAGCAGCCAATTTACAGGGGCCGGGGAGCTGTTTTTT. Protein: CASSQFTGAGELFF. The chain links TRBV3-1 (or the pseudogene TRBV3-2) to TRBJ2-2; 7 bases are shared with TRBD1. CDR1 LGHDT and CDR2 YNNKEL come from the germline V gene (reference sequence). V was clipped by 2 bases and J by 6 bases; unmatched bases: 3. The length of the CDR3 is 14 residues.

The CDR3 loop is CASSELGSLSYEQYF. CDR3 DNA sequence: TGTGCCAGCAGTGAACTGGGCAGCTTATCCTACGAGCAGTACTTC. The chain couples TRBV25-1 to TRBJ2-7; D gene unclear. CDR3 length: 15 residues. From germline, CDR1 is MGHDK and CDR2 SYGVNS. Trimming removed 2 bases from V and 1 base from J, with 12 bases in between.

Written as DNA, the CDR3 is TGTGCCAGCAGCCCGCGACTAGCGGGCTACGAGCAGTACTTC. This translates into CASSPRLAGYEQYF. The chain has TRBV7-2 and TRBJ2-7, with TRBD2 matching over 10 bases. J gave up 3 bases and V 5 bases, and 4 bases lay outside the gene matches. Looked up from germline, CDR1 is SGHTA and CDR2 is FQGNSA. The CDR3 covers 14 residues.